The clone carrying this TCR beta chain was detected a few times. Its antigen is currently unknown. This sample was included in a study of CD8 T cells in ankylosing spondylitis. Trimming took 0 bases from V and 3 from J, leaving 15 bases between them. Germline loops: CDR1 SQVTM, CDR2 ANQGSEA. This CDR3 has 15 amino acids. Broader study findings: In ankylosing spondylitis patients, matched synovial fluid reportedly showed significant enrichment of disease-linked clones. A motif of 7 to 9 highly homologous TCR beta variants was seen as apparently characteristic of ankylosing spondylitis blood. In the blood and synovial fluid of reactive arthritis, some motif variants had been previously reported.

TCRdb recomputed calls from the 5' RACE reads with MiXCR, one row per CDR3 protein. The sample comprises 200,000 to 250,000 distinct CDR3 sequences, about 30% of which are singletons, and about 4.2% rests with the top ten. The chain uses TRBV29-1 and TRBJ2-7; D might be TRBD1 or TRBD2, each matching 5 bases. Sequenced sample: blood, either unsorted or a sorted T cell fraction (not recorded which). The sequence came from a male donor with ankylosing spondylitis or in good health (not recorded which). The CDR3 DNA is TGCAGCGTTGAAGATCAGAGGGGAAGGGACTACGAGCAGTACTTC. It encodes CSVEDQRGRDYEQYF.